One sample yielded the 21 T cell receptor beta chains listed below, sequenced in a study of cytomegalovirus exposure and HLA in healthy donors (TCRdb year 2017). Preparation of the library involved the immunoSEQ multiplex PCR assay. A mixture of 60 forward primers for TCR Vbeta segments and 13 reverse primers for TCR Jbeta segments was used in the multiplex PCR. TCRdb took this table from immuneACCESS and kept in-frame rearrangements with V and J called. Such tables lack part of the clones; where checked against another copy, unresolved V genes explain under half of the gap, and the rest is unexplained. The sample contains about 150,000 clones, roughly 9.6% of them found a single time. The leading ten clones occupy over 6.5% of the sample. Input material: PBMCs. The receptors were gathered from a woman in her thirties or forties in good health and CMV-seropositive.

This clone was counted a few times. This chain joins TRBV4-3 and TRBJ1-3, with D perhaps TRBD1 (6 bases). Germline values: CDR1 LGHNA, CDR2 YSLEER. The CDR3 consists of 15 residues. Trimming took off 4 bases at V and 0 bases at J, with 10 bases between the two ends. The CDR3 is CASSPDRGSGNTIYF. The DNA of the CDR3 is TGCGCCAGCAGCCCGGACAGAGGCTCTGGAAACACCATATATTTT.

This clone was detected a few times. The V gene is TRBV5-1, the J gene TRBJ2-7; possible D gene TRBD1, 7 bases. Germline V gene sequence: CDR1 SGHRS, CDR2 YFSETQ. The V gene lost 3 bases and the J gene lost 6 bases, with 13 bases spanning the gap. The CDR3 is made up of 13 amino acids. The CDR3: CASSSQGGSEQYF. The CDR3 coding sequence is TGCGCCAGCAGCTCGCAGGGGGGCTCCGAGCAGTACTTC.

CDR3 sequence reads: CASSPQAGGELFF. The CDR3 region has the DNA TGCGCCAGCAGCCCCCAGGCAGGTGGGGAGCTGTTTTTT. The gene calls are TRBV4-3 and TRBJ2-2; D not certain. This CDR3 has 13 residues. Germline assignment: CDR1 LGHNA and CDR2 YSLEER. V dropped 4 bases and J dropped 8 bases, with 11 bases sitting between them.

V usage is TRBV6-1 and J usage is TRBJ2-3, with D perhaps matching TRBD1 (5 bases). Germline-derived CDR1 and CDR2 are MNHNS and SASEGT. V lost 4 bases and J 2 bases, leaving 16 bases between the germline ends. The CDR3 covers 16 residues. Here the CDR3 DNA reads TGTGCCAGCAGTGTCTTCGGTGGGGCGACCACAGATACGCAGTATTTT. Translated, it gives CASSVFGGATTDTQYF.

This clone was seen a handful of times. The rearrangement joins TRBV2 to TRBJ2-6, with D maybe TRBD1 (5 bases). This CDR3 is built from 19 residues. The germline V gene encodes CDR1 SNHLY and CDR2 FYNNEI. The germline V and J ends were trimmed by 2 bases and 0 bases, with 17 bases remaining between them. This chain's CDR3 is CASSETLPGPGSGANVLTF. The CDR3 nucleotides read TGTGCCAGCAGTGAAACGCTGCCAGGGCCGGGCTCTGGGGCCAACGTCCTGACTTTC.

This clone was counted only a few times. This sequence joins TRBV29-1 and TRBJ1-5, with D maybe TRBD1 (6 bases). The CDR3 is 13 residues long. Trimming removed 4 bases from V and 1 base from J, with 8 bases in between. The germline gives CDR1 SQVTM, CDR2 ANQGSEA. The CDR3 DNA is TGCAGCGTTGCAGGACAGAGCAATCAGCCCCAGCATTTT. It codes for CSVAGQSNQPQHF. The variable domain in full, with the rest retrieved from reference TRBV29-1 and TRBJ1-5, is SAVISQKPSRDICQRGTSLTIQCQVDSQVTMMFWYRQQPGQSLTLIATANQGSEATYESGFVIDKFPISRPNLTFSTLTVSNMSPEDSSIYLCSVAGQSNQPQHFGDGTRLSIL.

This clone has only a few counts. The J gene is TRBJ1-1, the V gene TRBV7-3; 9 positions agree with TRBD1. Germline assignment: CDR1 SGHTA and CDR2 FQGTGA. This CDR3 is built from 13 residues. J was trimmed by 4 bases and V by 5 bases; bases with no gene match: 2. DNA of the CDR3: TGTGCCAGCAGCCCGACAGGGGGCACTGAAGCTTTCTTT. This translates into CASSPTGGTEAFF.

This clone was picked up a small number of times. This rearrangement joins TRBV25-1 to TRBJ1-1, with D unclear. Germline V gene sequence: CDR1 MGHDK, CDR2 SYGVNS. CDR3 size: 15 residues. Trimming stripped 4 bases from V and 5 bases from J, with 17 bases between. CDR3 coding DNA: TGTGCCAGCAGTGTGCCCGGCGGCTCTAGGACTGAAGCTTTCTTT. It specifies CASSVPGGSRTEAFF. Complete variable domain (other parts from reference TRBV25-1 and TRBJ1-1): EADIYQTPRYLVIGTGKKITLECSQTMGHDKMYWYQQDPGMELHLIHYSYGVNSTEKGDLSSESTVSRIRTEHFPLTLESARPSHTSQYLCASSVPGGSRTEAFFGQGTRLTVV.

The J gene is TRBJ1-2, the V gene TRBV5-1; D uncertain. Germline V gene data show CDR1 as SGHRS and CDR2 as YFSETQ. Trimming removed 0 bases from V and 8 bases from J, with 17 bases in between. The CDR3 is 15 residues long. In nucleotides, the CDR3 is TGCGCCAGCAGCTTGGAGCTGTTGGCGGGGAACGGCTACACCTTC. It encodes CASSLELLAGNGYTF.

This clone was seen more than once but under ten times. This rearrangement joins TRBV4-1 to TRBJ2-7, with 10 bases aligning to TRBD2. In germline, CDR1 is MGHRA, CDR2 YSYEKL. This CDR3 comprises 17 residues. The V and J ends lost 0 bases and 2 bases, in that order; junction bases with no gene match: 7. The CDR3, as DNA: TGCGCCAGCAGCCAAGAGCCCCCTAGCGGGGGTACCTACGAGCAGTACTTC. This encodes CASSQEPPSGGTYEQYF.

The DNA of the CDR3 is TGCAGCGTTGAAGATCGCGCAGGGCTAGGCTACACCTTC. It encodes CSVEDRAGLGYTF. The gene calls are TRBV29-1 and TRBJ1-2, with D perhaps matching TRBD1 (5 bases). The germline V gene encodes CDR1 SQVTM and CDR2 ANQGSEA. CDR3 size: 13 residues. The V gene lost 0 bases and the J gene lost 8 bases, with 13 bases spanning the gap. The entire variable domain, with the rest obtained from reference TRBV29-1 and TRBJ1-2, is as follows: SAVISQKPSRDICQRGTSLTIQCQVDSQVTMMFWYRQQPGQSLTLIATANQGSEATYESGFVIDKFPISRPNLTFSTLTVSNMSPEDSSIYLCSVEDRAGLGYTFGSGTRLTVV.

This clone was recorded a few times. As DNA, the CDR3 is TGTGCCAGCTCACCAAGAACAGGGGCGGATACGCAGTATTTT. Amino acid sequence: CASSPRTGADTQYF. The chain joins TRBV18 to TRBJ2-3, with TRBD1 identical over 7 bases. The CDR3 sequence is 14 residues long. Germline values: CDR1 KGHSH, CDR2 LQKENI. With V trimmed by 2 bases and J by 6 bases, 5 bases remained unmatched.

This clone was seen only a few times. The chain uses TRBV6-5 and TRBJ1-1; possible D gene TRBD1, 6 bases. This CDR3 has 13 amino acids. The V gene lost 2 bases and the J gene lost 5 bases, with 9 bases spanning the gap. Germline CDR1 and CDR2: MNHEY and SVGAGI. The CDR3 DNA follows: TGTGCCAGCAGTTACACCAGGGGAACTGAAGCTTTCTTT. It specifies CASSYTRGTEAFF.

This clone was detected a few times. V gene TRBV7-2 combines with J gene TRBJ1-2; TRBD1 aligns across 9 bases. V lost 4 bases and J lost 6; bases outside the gene matches: 9. This CDR3 is 15 amino acids long. CDR1 is SGHTA, CDR2 FQGNSA, per germline. The CDR3 DNA sequence: TGTGCCAGCAGCTCCCGGAACAGGGGGCTGAATGGCTACACCTTC. The encoded protein is CASSSRNRGLNGYTF.

The V call is TRBV14, the J call TRBJ2-5; tentatively, D is TRBD1 (5 bases). V was cut by 1 base and J by 2 bases, with 14 bases left in between. The CDR3 has 16 amino acids. From germline, CDR1 is SGHDN and CDR2 FVKESK. The CDR3 protein is CASSQGSGLNQETQYF. CDR3 in DNA: TGTGCCAGCAGCCAAGGTTCAGGGTTGAATCAAGAGACCCAGTACTTC. The whole variable domain, filled in from reference TRBV14 and TRBJ2-5, reads EAGVTQFPSHSVIEKGQTVTLRCDPISGHDNLYWYRRVMGKEIKFLLHFVKESKQDESGMPNNRFLAERTGGTYSTLKVQPAELEDSGVYFCASSQGSGLNQETQYFGPGTRLLVL.

The chain links TRBV5-1 to TRBJ2-2; 15 bases line up with TRBD2. Germline V gene sequence: CDR1 SGHRS, CDR2 YFSETQ. The trim removed 3 bases at V and 4 bases at J, leaving 7 bases unmatched. The CDR3 contains 18 residues. CDR3 sequence reads: CASSSGLAGGPITGELFF. Written as DNA, the CDR3 is TGCGCCAGCAGCTCCGGACTAGCGGGGGGGCCTATCACCGGGGAGCTGTTTTTT.

The chain recombines TRBV6-5 with TRBJ1-6; a weak D match, TRBD1 (5 bases). The CDR3 consists of 14 residues. V shed 2 bases and J shed 10 bases, with 12 bases lying between them. Germline lookup yields CDR1 MNHEY and CDR2 SVGAGI. The CDR3 DNA reads TGTGCCAGCAGTTACAAGGCAGGGTGGTCACCCCTCCACTTT. Encoded protein: CASSYKAGWSPLHF.

CDR3 sequence reads: CASSTTRGNTEAFF. The CDR3 nucleotides read TGCGCCAGCAGCACAACCAGGGGGAACACTGAAGCTTTCTTT. This rearrangement joins TRBV5-1 to TRBJ1-1; the D gene is possibly TRBD1 (6 bases). Trimming removed 4 bases at V and 1 base at J, with 11 bases between. This CDR3 contains 14 residues. Germline V gene data show CDR1 as SGHRS and CDR2 as YFSETQ.

The V and J genes are TRBV5-1 and TRBJ2-2; the match to TRBD1 covers 7 bases. This CDR3 comprises 18 residues. Germline values: CDR1 SGHRS, CDR2 YFSETQ. V shed 0 bases, J shed 0 bases, and the junction held 8 bases outside the gene matches. The CDR3 nucleotides are TGCGCCAGCAGCTTGGCGATAGCCGGGACAGCGAACACCGGGGAGCTGTTTTTT. It translates to CASSLAIAGTANTGELFF.

This clone was seen only a few times. The chain links TRBV5-1 to TRBJ2-2; TRBD2 matches 9 bases. From germline, CDR1 is SGHRS and CDR2 YFSETQ. There are 15 residues in the CDR3. Trimming removed 4 bases from V and 3 bases from J; junction bases left unmatched: 4. The CDR3: CASSLGLAYTGELFF. The CDR3 DNA reads TGCGCCAGCAGCCTTGGACTAGCGTACACCGGGGAGCTGTTTTTT.

This clone was counted between two and nine times. The rearrangement uses TRBV6-5 and TRBJ2-7; D is perhaps TRBD1 (6 bases). Trimming took off 4 bases at V and 1 base at J, with 11 bases between the two ends. Looked up from germline, CDR1 is MNHEY and CDR2 is SVGAGI. This CDR3 contains 14 residues. The CDR3 protein is CASSSDRLSYEQYF. CDR3 sequence (DNA): TGTGCCAGCAGTTCCGACAGGCTGTCCTACGAGCAGTACTTC.